This TCR beta chain stems from a study of blood T cell repertoires in COVID-19. The wider study: Acute and convalescent COVID-19 specimens originated in the United States, Italy and Spain. In each case, the material was cDNA or gDNA derived from T cells, B-cell-depleted T cells, or PBMCs.

Followed over time, Seattle patients had been enrolled while infection was active. This CDR3 has 16 residues. Trimming cost V 0 bases and J 7 bases; bases outside gene matches: 5. Germline V CDR1 and CDR2: SEHNR, FQNEAQ (reference sequence). The table lists this clone with a count of one. Source study methods: Estimation of nucleated cell counts relied on the amplification of reference gene primers. Repertoires were generated with immunoSEQ multiplex PCR, while TCRdb's copy carries only in-frame clones and drops some. Clone size and the V and J calls come from that table; the DNA yielded D and trimming. The table lists about 300,000 clones, approximately 84% of them singletons.

Material for sequencing was peripheral blood. The clonotype comes from a human donor with COVID-19, enrolled during active disease. The donor label of this sample is uncertain. The chain is built from TRBV7-9 and TRBJ2-7, with 14 bases identical to TRBD2. The CDR3 DNA reads as TGTGCCAGCAGCTTAGCCCCGGGACTAGCGGGAGTTGAGCAGTACTTC. Protein: CASSLAPGLAGVEQYF. The whole variable domain, remainder taken from reference TRBV7-9 and TRBJ2-7, is DTGVSQNPRHKITKRGQNVTFRCDPISEHNRLYWYRQTLGQGPEFLTYFQNEAQLEKSRLLSDRFSAERPKGSFSTLEIQRTEQGDSAMYLCASSLAPGLAGVEQYFGPGTRLTVT.